Sequencing of this T cell receptor beta chain was carried out in a study of shared clonotypes between healthy human individuals. General study points: The study found lower generation probabilities in non-shared clonotypes than in those shared by all four donors. Clonotype sharing levels among donors were expected to vary with sequencing depth.

Replicate PCRs for sorted subsets used about 200 ng DNA; this equaled about 30,000 T cell genomes. Study processing details: ImmunoSEQ output held junction-only sequences without quality scores, so filtering differed. The table came from immunoSEQ multiplex PCR; TCRdb's copy has only in-frame clones and leaves some out. V and J calls and clone size follow that table, whereas D and trimming were derived from the DNA. The sample has around 2.3 million clones, around 95% seen once. Looked up from germline, CDR1 is MNHNS and CDR2 is SASEGT. V was pared by 3 bases and J by 6 bases, with 12 bases between. The CDR3 contains 13 residues. Points on this clone: Its target is unknown.

The V gene is TRBV6-1, the J gene TRBJ2-7, with D possibly being TRBD1 (6 bases). The receptor was isolated from a young man in good health. Sequencing was carried out using naive CD4+ T cells sorted from blood. The subset: CD45RA+ positively selected. CDR3 sequence (DNA): TGTGCCAGCAGTGACCACAGGGCTCTCGAGCAGTACTTC. Residues: CASSDHRALEQYF.